One and the same sample provided the 23 T cell receptor beta chains below, sequenced in a study of blood T cell repertoires in COVID-19. Libraries were prepared by immunoSEQ multiplex PCR; TCRdb keeps only in-frame clonotypes and omits some of them. The repertoire consists of roughly 200,000 clones, with 80% to 90% occurring once and the leading ten covering about 6%. The source material was peripheral blood. The receptors were gathered from a man in his sixties who had recovered from COVID-19.

The V call is TRBV5-4, the J call TRBJ2-3, with TRBD2 matching over 12 bases. Germline-derived CDR1 and CDR2 are SGHNT and YYREEE (reference sequence). V shed 4 bases and J 1 base; nucleotides not matched to a gene: 7. This CDR3 region has 17 residues. The CDR3 nucleotides are TGTGCCAGCAGCCTAAAACTAGCGGGAGGACGCACAGATACGCAGTATTTT. Translating it yields CASSLKLAGGRTDTQYF. Full variable domain (rest looked up from reference TRBV5-4 and TRBJ2-3): ETGVTQSPTHLIKTRGQQVTLRCSSQSGHNTVSWYQQALGQGPQFIFQYYREEENGRGNFPPRFSGLQFPNYSSELNVNALELDDSALYLCASSLKLAGGRTDTQYFGPGTRLTVL.

J is TRBJ2-5 and V is TRBV2, with unresolved D. V lost 4 bases, J lost 4 bases, and 7 bases lay in between. This CDR3 spans 12 amino acids. Germline V gene data show CDR1 as SNHLY and CDR2 as FYNNEI. The DNA for the CDR3 is TGTGCCAGCAGTGCTATTAGAGAGACCCAGTACTTC. Residues: CASSAIRETQYF.

The chain uses TRBV7-8 and TRBJ2-7; 8 bases line up with TRBD1. The germline gives CDR1 SGHVS, CDR2 FQNEAQ. The CDR3 totals 12 residues. V lost 6 bases and J lost 6; bases outside the gene matches: 4. This chain's CDR3 is CASSRQGLEQYF. The DNA of the CDR3 is TGTGCCAGCAGTCGACAGGGGCTCGAGCAGTACTTC. The full variable domain, its missing parts supplied by reference TRBV7-8 and TRBJ2-7, is GAGVSQSPRYKVAKRGQDVALRCDPISGHVSLFWYQQALGQGPEFLTYFQNEAQLDKSGLPSDRFFAERPEGSVSTLKIQRTQQEDSAVYLCASSRQGLEQYFGPGTRLTVT.

The chain has TRBV4-3 and TRBJ1-4; 7 nucleotides agree with TRBD1. V dropped 4 bases and J dropped 4; count of bases not matched to a gene: 9. Germline CDR1 LGHNA, CDR2 YSLEER. This CDR3 is 16 amino acids long. The CDR3 DNA reads TGCGCCAGCAGCCTCCGGACAGGATATGGTAATGAAAAACTGTTTTTT. It specifies CASSLRTGYGNEKLFF.

The J gene is TRBJ2-5, the V gene TRBV30; 10 nucleotides match TRBD1. V lost 2 bases, J lost 1 base, and 4 bases stayed unmatched. The V gene's germline CDR1 is GTSNPN and CDR2 SVGIG (reference sequence). CDR3 length: 15 residues. The CDR3 region has the DNA TGTGCCTGGAGTCCTTGGGACAGGGGCCAAGAGACCCAGTACTTC. It specifies CAWSPWDRGQETQYF.

This chain uses TRBV28 with TRBJ2-7; 13 positions match TRBD2. The germline CDR1 and CDR2 sequences are MDHEN and SYDVKM. V lost 6 bases to trimming and J lost 6 bases; unmatched junction nucleotides: 5. CDR3 length: 14 residues. CDR3 region: CASRRTSGRGEQYF. The CDR3, as DNA: TGTGCCAGCAGGCGGACTAGCGGGAGAGGCGAGCAGTACTTC.

The V gene is TRBV6-2 or TRBV6-3, the J gene TRBJ1-2; D might be TRBD1 (5 bases). Germline values: CDR1 MNHEY, CDR2 SVGEGT. The CDR3 extends over 15 amino acids. V lost 4 bases and J lost 3, with 15 bases in between. The CDR3 here is CASSSIPTGYYGYTF. The CDR3, as DNA: TGTGCCAGCAGTTCTATCCCCACAGGTTACTATGGCTACACCTTC.

This clone came up once. This chain joins TRBV7-2 and TRBJ2-1, with 7 bases lining up with TRBD2. V shed 1 base, J shed 1 base, and the junction held 7 bases outside the gene matches. Per germline, CDR1 SGHTA and CDR2 FQGNSA. The CDR3 length is 17 residues. CDR3 sequence (DNA): TGTGCCAGCAGCTTAGGGTACGGGGGAGGGTCCTACAATGAGCAGTTCTTC. Residues: CASSLGYGGGSYNEQFF.

The chain employs TRBV6-6 and TRBJ1-2; no clear D gene. Germline V lookup: CDR1 MNHNY, CDR2 SVGAGI (reference sequence). The CDR3 is 13 amino acids. V was clipped by 2 bases and J by 7 bases, with 11 bases between them. The chain's CDR3 is CASSYRLGLGYTF. In DNA form, the CDR3 reads TGTGCCAGCAGTTACCGCCTGGGCCTTGGCTACACCTTC.

The genes are TRBV5-1 and TRBJ1-1, with 7 bases lining up with TRBD1. The CDR3 consists of 16 residues. J lost 4 bases, V lost 1 base, and 10 bases had no gene match. Germline lookup yields CDR1 SGHRS and CDR2 YFSETQ. CDR3 sequence: CASSLSAGGRGTEAFF. CDR3 sequence (DNA): TGCGCCAGCAGCTTGTCAGCAGGGGGTCGGGGCACTGAAGCTTTCTTT.

This CDR3 reads CASSQAVFGTEAFF. The CDR3, as DNA: TGTGCCAGCAGCCAGGCAGTCTTTGGCACTGAAGCTTTCTTT. The rearrangement uses TRBV4-2 and TRBJ1-1; D ambiguous. Trimming pared 3 bases from V and 4 bases from J, leaving 12 bases between. CDR1 and CDR2 (germline): LGHNA, YNFKEQ. This CDR3 spans 14 amino acids.

The chain links TRBV30 to TRBJ2-3; TRBD2 agrees at 11 bases. After removal of 2 bases from V and 3 bases from J, the junction contained 7 bases not matched to a gene. The CDR3 sequence is 16 residues long. Germline V lookup: CDR1 GTSNPN, CDR2 SVGIG (reference sequence). CDR3 DNA sequence: TGTGCCTGGAGTATCGGACTAGCGGGCACGACAGATACGCAGTATTTT. As protein: CAWSIGLAGTTDTQYF.

This clone was seen only a few times. The chain uses TRBV19 and TRBJ1-2; D perhaps matches TRBD1 (5 bases). The CDR3 contains 14 residues. V was trimmed by 1 base and J by 4 bases, leaving 10 bases between them. The germline V gene encodes CDR1 LNHDA and CDR2 SQIVND (reference sequence). DNA for the CDR3: TGTGCCAGTAGTATAGGTGGGGGACTCTATGGCTACACCTTC. Translating gives CASSIGGGLYGYTF.

This clone was seen just once. The rearrangement joins TRBV2 to TRBJ2-3; 12 bases align to TRBD2. Germline-derived CDR1 and CDR2 are SNHLY and FYNNEI. The CDR3 contains 18 residues. V was pared by 6 bases and J by 0 bases, with 10 bases of the junction left unmatched. Written as DNA, the CDR3 is TGTGCCAGCAGGGGCCGGCTAGCGGGAGGGTACAGCACAGATACGCAGTATTTT. This gives the protein CASRGRLAGGYSTDTQYF. The variable domain in full, completed from reference TRBV2 and TRBJ2-3, reads EPEVTQTPSHQVTQMGQEVILRCVPISNHLYFYWYRQILGQKVEFLVSFYNNEISEKSEIFDDQFSVERPDGSNFTLKIRSTKLEDSAMYFCASRGRLAGGYSTDTQYFGPGTRLTVL.

This clone occurred a few times. V gene TRBV7-2 combines with J gene TRBJ2-7; 7 bases are shared with TRBD2. This CDR3 is 15 amino acids long. Trimming removed 1 base from V and 0 bases from J; junction bases left unmatched: 3. The germline CDR1 and CDR2 sequences are SGHTA and FQGNSA. CDR3 sequence (DNA): TGTGCCAGCAGCTTAGTTAGCGGGTTCTCCTACGAGCAGTACTTC. Protein product: CASSLVSGFSYEQYF.

V is TRBV20-1 and J is TRBJ1-4; the D gene is possibly TRBD1 (6 bases). Deletions cut 3 bases from V and 1 base from J, with 12 bases between. Germline assignment: CDR1 DFQATT and CDR2 SNEGSKA (reference sequence). This CDR3 spans 15 amino acids. DNA for the CDR3: TGCAGTGCTAGTAGGGGGGGGGTAACTAATGAAAAACTGTTTTTT. Protein product: CSASRGGVTNEKLFF.

The chain couples TRBV5-1 to TRBJ2-7, with 8 bases that match TRBD2. V gave up 7 bases and J gave up 3 bases; unmatched junction bases: 12. Germline CDR1 SGHRS, CDR2 YFSETQ. This CDR3 region has 15 residues. CDR3 amino acids: CASGSGKLPNYEQYF. In nucleotides, the CDR3 is TGCGCCAGCGGTAGCGGGAAGCTTCCAAACTACGAGCAGTACTTC.

The gene calls are TRBV10-3 and TRBJ2-7; perhaps TRBD1 as D (7 bases). Germline-derived CDR1 and CDR2 are ENHRY and SYGVKD. V lost 10 bases and J 0 bases, leaving 13 bases between the germline ends. The CDR3 is 13 amino acids. CDR3 sequence reads: CATRGADSYEQYF. The CDR3 DNA sequence: TGTGCCACCAGGGGGGCGGACTCCTACGAGCAGTACTTC.

The rearrangement links TRBV5-1 to TRBJ1-2; D is possibly TRBD1 (6 bases). The germline CDR1 and CDR2 sequences are SGHRS and YFSETQ. The V end was cut by 5 bases, the J end by 4 bases, with 12 bases between. The CDR3 length is 13 residues. CDR3 in amino acids: CASRLGGSYGYTF. The CDR3 region has the DNA TGCGCCAGCAGATTAGGGGGATCCTATGGCTACACCTTC.

This clone was seen a few times. The chain couples TRBV19 to TRBJ1-5, with TRBD1 identical over 8 bases. The CDR3 spans 14 residues. Germline CDR1 is LNHDA and CDR2 is SQIVND (reference sequence). V was clipped by 9 bases and J by 7 bases; unmatched bases: 11. The CDR3 loop reads CARGWTGMRQPQHF. Here the CDR3 DNA reads TGTGCCAGGGGGTGGACAGGGATGCGACAGCCCCAGCATTTT.

The chain recombines TRBV3-1 (or the pseudogene TRBV3-2) with TRBJ1-1; 8 bases line up with TRBD1. The CDR3 sequence is 15 residues long. Trimming took 4 bases from V and 1 from J; bases not matched to a gene: 5. Germline V lookup: CDR1 LGHDT, CDR2 YNNKEL (reference sequence). The CDR3 sequence: CASSRPGTGNTEAFF. The DNA for the CDR3 is TGTGCCAGCAGCCGCCCCGGGACAGGGAACACTGAAGCTTTCTTT.

The rearrangement joins TRBV6-5 to TRBJ1-3; D gene uncertain. V lost 7 bases and J 0 bases, leaving 13 bases between the germline ends. The CDR3 is made up of 15 amino acids. CDR1 is MNHEY, CDR2 SVGAGI, per germline. DNA for the CDR3: TGTGCCAGCACCAACGCGGGATACTCTGGAAACACCATATATTTT. Its protein product is CASTNAGYSGNTIYF.

This clone was seen only once. The V gene is TRBV19, the J gene TRBJ1-4, with 9 bases matching TRBD1. Germline V lookup: CDR1 LNHDA, CDR2 SQIVND (reference sequence). V dropped 8 bases and J dropped 0; count of bases not matched to a gene: 7. The CDR3 sequence is 16 residues long. The CDR3 sequence is CASLPGQGTTNEKLFF. CDR3 in DNA: TGTGCCAGTTTACCTGGACAGGGGACAACTAATGAAAAACTGTTTTTT. Supplemented by reference TRBV19 and TRBJ1-4, the full variable domain reads DGGITQSPKYLFRKEGQNVTLSCEQNLNHDAMYWYRQDPGQGLRLIYYSQIVNDFQKGDIAEGYSVSREKKESFPLTVTSAQKNPTAFYLCASLPGQGTTNEKLFFGSGTQLSVL.